The 25 T cell receptor beta chains below all came from one sample that was sequenced in a study of blood T cell repertoires in COVID-19. Using immunoSEQ multiplex PCR, the repertoire was profiled, and TCRdb retains in-frame clones only, with some absent. The sample has around 210,000 clones; 85% are singletons. Source material: peripheral blood. These receptors were collected from a man in his 60s with COVID-19, enrolled during active disease.

CDR3 DNA sequence: TGTGCCAGCAGAGGACTAACGAGCTCCTACAATGAGCAGTTCTTC. Protein product: CASRGLTSSYNEQFF. V usage is TRBV27 and J usage is TRBJ2-1, with D tentatively TRBD2 (6 bases). Germline assignment: CDR1 MNHEY and CDR2 SMNVEV (reference sequence). This CDR3 is built from 15 residues. Deletions cut 6 bases from V and 0 bases from J, with 12 bases between.

This clone was picked up one time. The rearrangement links TRBV6-5 to TRBJ2-7; 9 bases line up with TRBD1. CDR1 and CDR2 from the germline V gene are MNHEY and SVGAGI. J gave up 0 bases and V 2 bases, and 5 bases lay outside the gene matches. CDR3 length: 16 amino acids. The DNA for the CDR3 is TGTGCCAGCAGTTACCGGACACAGGGGGCCTCCTACGAGCAGTACTTC. Amino acid sequence: CASSYRTQGASYEQYF.

Turning to this clone: The junction departs from germline at one end; a sequencing error may be responsible. This chain links TRBV30 with TRBJ1-5, with 11 bases that match TRBD1. CDR3 length: 14 amino acids. The germline V gene has CDR1 GTSNPN and CDR2 SVGIG (reference sequence). The chain's CDR3 is CAGSRTGGNQPQHF. The CDR3 DNA reads TGTGCCGGTTCCAGGACAGGGGGCAACCAGCCCCAGCATTTT.

The chain couples TRBV28 to TRBJ2-2; unclear D gene. CDR1 and CDR2 from the germline V gene are MDHEN and SYDVKM. This CDR3 is 11 amino acids long. V lost 7 bases and J 11 bases, leaving 11 bases between the germline ends. The CDR3 bases are TGTGCCAGCACCTCCCCCCTCGAGCTGTTTTTT. Protein sequence: CASTSPLELFF.

V is TRBV2 and J is TRBJ1-5; D uncertain. CDR3 length: 13 amino acids. CDR1 is SNHLY, CDR2 FYNNEI, per germline. V was pared by 7 bases and J by 3 bases, with 10 bases between. This CDR3 is CASTKEANQPQHF. CDR3 coding DNA: TGTGCCAGCACTAAGGAGGCCAATCAGCCCCAGCATTTT.

The V and J genes are TRBV15 and TRBJ1-2; D possibly corresponds to TRBD1 (5 bases). The length of the CDR3 is 13 residues. Germline V CDR1 and CDR2: LNHNV, YYDKDF (reference sequence). The V and J ends lost 5 bases and 6 bases respectively, with 13 bases between them. CDR3 sequence (DNA): TGTGCCACCAGCCCCCAAACGACAGATGGCTACACCTTC. Its translation: CATSPQTTDGYTF. Together with reference TRBV15 and TRBJ1-2, the CDR3 gives the full variable domain: DAMVIQNPRYQVTQFGKPVTLSCSQTLNHNVMYWYQQKSSQAPKLLFHYYDKDFNNEADTPDNFQSRRPNTSFCFLDIRSPGLGDTAMYLCATSPQTTDGYTFGSGTRLTVV.

This clone was seen only once. The genes are TRBV5-1 and TRBJ1-3; the match to TRBD1 covers 8 bases. The CDR3 totals 16 residues. Looked up from germline, CDR1 is SGHRS and CDR2 is YFSETQ. With 3 bases clipped from V and 3 bases from J, the junction kept 8 bases outside the gene matches. The CDR3 loop reads CASSSRQGKDGNTIYF. The DNA of the CDR3 is TGCGCCAGCAGCTCTCGACAGGGGAAAGATGGAAACACCATATATTTT. The variable domain in full, with the rest retrieved from reference TRBV5-1 and TRBJ1-3, is KAGVTQTPRYLIKTRGQQVTLSCSPISGHRSVSWYQQTPGQGLQFLFEYFSETQRNKGNFPGRFSGRQFSNSRSEMNVSTLELGDSALYLCASSSRQGKDGNTIYFGEGSWLTVV.

The rearrangement uses TRBV5-6 and TRBJ2-3, with D possibly TRBD1 on 5 matching bases. CDR3 length: 17 residues. The V gene lost 4 bases and the J gene lost 2 bases, with 20 bases spanning the gap. The germline CDR1 and CDR2 sequences are SGHDT and YYEEEE. The CDR3 DNA is TGTGCCAGCAGCGCAAGACAGCTCTTTAGCCCCACAGATACGCAGTATTTT. Amino acids: CASSARQLFSPTDTQYF.

This chain links TRBV6-6 with TRBJ1-2, with TRBD1 identical over 8 bases. The CDR3 extends over 15 amino acids. With V trimmed by 4 bases and J by 7 bases, 11 bases remained unmatched. Germline-derived CDR1 and CDR2 are MNHNY and SVGAGI (reference sequence). The CDR3 is CASSLSGQGAAGYTF. The CDR3 DNA sequence: TGTGCCAGCAGTTTATCCGGACAGGGTGCTGCTGGCTACACCTTC.

The chain is built from TRBV3-1 (or the pseudogene TRBV3-2) and TRBJ1-1, with unresolved D. Per germline, CDR1 LGHDT and CDR2 YNNKEL (reference sequence). This CDR3 has 14 residues. V lost 1 base and J 4 bases, leaving 10 bases between the germline ends. CDR3: CASSQVGSGTEAFF. DNA of the CDR3: TGTGCCAGCAGCCAAGTGGGCTCCGGCACTGAAGCTTTCTTT.

The rearrangement links TRBV6-1 to TRBJ2-7, with 7 bases lining up with TRBD1. The V segment lost 6 bases and the J segment 4 bases; nucleotides outside the gene matches: 12. This CDR3 has 15 residues. Germline V gene data show CDR1 as MNHNS and CDR2 as SASEGT. Here the CDR3 DNA reads TGTGCCAGCAGGCCCACCGGGACAGCCACTTACGAGCAGTACTTC. Translation gives CASRPTGTATYEQYF.

This clone has just a few counts. The chain has TRBV5-5 and TRBJ2-7; D unresolved. The CDR3 covers 15 residues. Germline V gene sequence: CDR1 SGHKS, CDR2 YYEKEE (reference sequence). V dropped 1 base and J dropped 1 base, with 12 bases sitting between them. Here the CDR3 reads CASSLTFVTSYEQYF. CDR3 nucleotide sequence: TGTGCCAGCAGCTTGACTTTCGTGACATCCTACGAGCAGTACTTC.

The chain links TRBV5-4 to TRBJ2-6; TRBD1 matches 7 bases. V shed 5 bases, J shed 4 bases, and the junction held 9 bases outside the gene matches. This CDR3 is 16 amino acids long. Germline CDR1 and CDR2: SGHNT and YYREEE (reference sequence). The CDR3 DNA follows: TGTGCCAGCAGTTTTCAGGACAGGCCAGGGGCCAACGTCCTGACTTTC. Translated: CASSFQDRPGANVLTF.

V and J are TRBV25-1 and TRBJ1-1, with 8 bases matching TRBD1. With 4 bases clipped from V and 3 bases from J, the junction kept 4 bases outside the gene matches. CDR1 is MGHDK, CDR2 SYGVNS, per germline. The CDR3 covers 14 residues. CDR3 amino acids: CASSGYRGDTEAFF. The CDR3 DNA sequence: TGTGCCAGCAGTGGTTACAGGGGGGACACTGAAGCTTTCTTT.

V is TRBV10-2 and J is TRBJ1-1; no clear D. Germline CDR1 is WSHSY and CDR2 is SAAADI. V was shortened by 4 bases and J by 6 bases, with 18 bases between the two germline ends. This CDR3 has 15 residues. The CDR3 nucleotides read TGCGCCAGCAGTGTATTCCTTTGGCAAAACGCTGAAGCTTTCTTT. Amino acids: CASSVFLWQNAEAFF.

The rearrangement joins TRBV9 to TRBJ2-1; a weak D match, TRBD2 (6 bases). V was clipped by 0 bases and J by 10 bases, with 14 bases between them. The CDR3 totals 14 residues. Germline loops: CDR1 SGDLS, CDR2 YYNGEE. This CDR3 reads CASSVAGTSREQFF. The CDR3 DNA reads as TGTGCCAGCAGCGTAGCTGGGACTTCAAGGGAGCAGTTCTTC. The variable domain in full, with the rest retrieved from reference TRBV9 and TRBJ2-1, is DSGVTQTPKHLITATGQRVTLRCSPRSGDLSVYWYQQSLDQGLQFLIQYYNGEERAKGNILERFSAQQFPDLHSELNLSSLELGDSALYFCASSVAGTSREQFFGPGTRLTVL.

The J gene is TRBJ2-3, the V gene TRBV7-6; 8 nucleotides align to TRBD1. This CDR3 has 16 amino acids. The V gene's germline CDR1 is SGHVS and CDR2 FNYEAQ. V trimming: 2 bases; J trimming: 1 base; junction bases outside the gene matches: 5. CDR3 region: CASSLPYRGGTDTQYF. The CDR3 DNA reads as TGTGCCAGCAGCTTACCTTACAGGGGGGGCACAGATACGCAGTATTTT.

This chain joins TRBV12-2 and TRBJ1-6; the table's D call TRBD1 went unverified against the DNA. TRBV12-2 is flagged as a pseudogene. The CDR3 runs to 18 residues. The CDR3 DNA is TGTGCAAGTCGCTTAGGCTTGGACAGGCGCGGGCGGGATTCACCCCTCCACTTT. Amino acids: CASRLGLDRRGRDSPLHF.

The chain combines TRBV5-1 with TRBJ2-7, with D possibly TRBD1 on 5 matching bases. CDR1 and CDR2 (germline): SGHRS, YFSETQ. The CDR3 spans 14 residues. V shed 0 bases and J shed 5 bases, with 12 bases lying between them. The CDR3 reads CASSLGAGINEQYF. In nucleotides, the CDR3 is TGCGCCAGCAGCTTGGGCGCAGGGATCAACGAGCAGTACTTC. Using reference TRBV5-1 and TRBJ2-7 for the parts outside the CDR3, the full variable domain is KAGVTQTPRYLIKTRGQQVTLSCSPISGHRSVSWYQQTPGQGLQFLFEYFSETQRNKGNFPGRFSGRQFSNSRSEMNVSTLELGDSALYLCASSLGAGINEQYFGPGTRLTVT.

CDR3 sequence reads: CASSLLLGGDGYTF. CDR3 in DNA: TGTGCCAGCAGTTTATTGTTAGGGGGCGATGGCTACACCTTC. The rearrangement uses TRBV28 and TRBJ1-2; 7 bases agree with TRBD1. V was clipped by 1 base and J by 6 bases; unmatched bases: 5. This CDR3 comprises 14 residues. Per the germline V gene, CDR1 is MDHEN and CDR2 is SYDVKM.

The chain is built from TRBV18 and TRBJ2-2, with no clear D. Germline V lookup: CDR1 KGHSH, CDR2 LQKENI. The CDR3 has 15 residues. V gave up 1 base and J gave up 3 bases, with 9 bases separating them. The CDR3: CASSPLQPDTGELFF. The CDR3 DNA sequence: TGTGCCAGCTCACCACTACAGCCAGACACCGGGGAGCTGTTTTTT.

The rearrangement uses TRBV2 and TRBJ1-2, with TRBD1 as a possible D gene (5 bases). Germline V gene sequence: CDR1 SNHLY, CDR2 FYNNEI. Trimming shortened V by 2 bases and J by 7 bases, and 11 bases separated the two germline ends. This CDR3 spans 13 amino acids. CDR3 in amino acids: CASSEQGIGGYTF. CDR3 coding DNA: TGTGCCAGCAGTGAACAGGGAATTGGTGGCTACACCTTC. The full variable domain, completed using reference TRBV2 and TRBJ1-2, is EPEVTQTPSHQVTQMGQEVILRCVPISNHLYFYWYRQILGQKVEFLVSFYNNEISEKSEIFDDQFSVERPDGSNFTLKIRSTKLEDSAMYFCASSEQGIGGYTFGSGTRLTVV.

The rearrangement links TRBV19 to TRBJ2-7; TRBD2 might be the D (6 bases). Trimming took off 3 bases at V and 6 bases at J, with 15 bases between the two ends. The CDR3 runs 14 residues. Germline values: CDR1 LNHDA, CDR2 SQIVND (reference sequence). The CDR3: CASSINIRGSEQYF. The CDR3 nucleotides read TGTGCCAGTAGTATTAATATTCGGGGGTCCGAGCAGTACTTC.

The CDR3 region has the DNA TGTGCCAGCAGCTTAGGAGGAGGCAGACTCTACGAGCAGTACTTC. It translates to CASSLGGGRLYEQYF. The V and J genes are TRBV11-2 and TRBJ2-7, with a possible D match to TRBD2 (5 bases). This CDR3 region has 15 residues. Trimming removed 1 base at V and 3 bases at J, with 13 bases between. The V gene's germline CDR1 is SGHAT and CDR2 FQNNGV.

The V gene is TRBV18, the J gene TRBJ2-2; D is possibly TRBD2 (5 bases). This CDR3 is built from 15 residues. Per germline, CDR1 KGHSH and CDR2 LQKENI. Trimming took 2 bases from V and 6 from J, leaving 13 bases between them. The CDR3: CASSPARVASGELFF. The CDR3 DNA follows: TGTGCCAGCTCACCAGCGAGGGTTGCGTCCGGGGAGCTGTTTTTT.